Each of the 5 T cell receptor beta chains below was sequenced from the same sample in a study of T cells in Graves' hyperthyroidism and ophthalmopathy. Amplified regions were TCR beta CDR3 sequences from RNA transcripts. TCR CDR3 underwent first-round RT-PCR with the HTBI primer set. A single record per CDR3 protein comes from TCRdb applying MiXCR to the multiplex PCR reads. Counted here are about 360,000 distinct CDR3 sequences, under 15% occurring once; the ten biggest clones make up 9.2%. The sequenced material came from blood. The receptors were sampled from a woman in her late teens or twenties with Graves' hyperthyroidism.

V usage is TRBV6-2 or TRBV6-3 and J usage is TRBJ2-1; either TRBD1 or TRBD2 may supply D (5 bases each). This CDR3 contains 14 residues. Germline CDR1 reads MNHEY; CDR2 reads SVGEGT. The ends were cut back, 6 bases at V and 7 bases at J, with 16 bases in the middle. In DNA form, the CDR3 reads TGTGCCAGCAGCGTATCCGGGGCGAGAAATGAGCAGTTCTTC. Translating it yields CASSVSGARNEQFF.

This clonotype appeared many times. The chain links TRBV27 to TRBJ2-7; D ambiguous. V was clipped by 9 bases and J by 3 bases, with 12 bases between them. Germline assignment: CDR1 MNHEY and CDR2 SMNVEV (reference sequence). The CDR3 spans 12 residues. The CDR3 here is CASSPSLYEQYF. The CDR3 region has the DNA TGTGCCAGTAGCCCATCGCTCTACGAGCAGTACTTC.

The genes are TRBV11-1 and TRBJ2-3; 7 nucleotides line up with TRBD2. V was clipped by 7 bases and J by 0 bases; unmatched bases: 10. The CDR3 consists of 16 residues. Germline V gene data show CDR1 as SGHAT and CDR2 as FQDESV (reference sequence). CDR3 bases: TGTGCCAGCAACACCTATCTAGCGGCGAGCACAGATACGCAGTATTTT. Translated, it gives CASNTYLAASTDTQYF.

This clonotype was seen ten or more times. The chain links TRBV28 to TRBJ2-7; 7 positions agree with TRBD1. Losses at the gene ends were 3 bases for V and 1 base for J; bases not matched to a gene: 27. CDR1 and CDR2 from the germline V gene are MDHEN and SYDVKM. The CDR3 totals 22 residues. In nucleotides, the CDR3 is TGTGCCAGCAGTTTCCGGAGAGACCCCCGCCAAACCCGGGACAGCCGATCCTACGAGCAGTACTTC. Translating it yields CASSFRRDPRQTRDSRSYEQYF.

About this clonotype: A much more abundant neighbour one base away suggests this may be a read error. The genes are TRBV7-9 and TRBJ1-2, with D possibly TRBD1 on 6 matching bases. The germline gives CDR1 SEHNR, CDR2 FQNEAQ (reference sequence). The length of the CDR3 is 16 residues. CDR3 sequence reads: CASSLDRASVRYGFTF. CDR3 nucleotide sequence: TGTGCCAGCAGCTTAGACAGGGCCTCAGTCCGCTATGGCTTCACCTTC. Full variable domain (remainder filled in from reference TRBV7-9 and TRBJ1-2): DTGVSQNPRHKITKRGQNVTFRCDPISEHNRLYWYRQTLGQGPEFLTYFQNEAQLEKSRLLSDRFSAERPKGSFSTLEIQRTEQGDSAMYLCASSLDRASVRYGFTFGSGTRLTVV.